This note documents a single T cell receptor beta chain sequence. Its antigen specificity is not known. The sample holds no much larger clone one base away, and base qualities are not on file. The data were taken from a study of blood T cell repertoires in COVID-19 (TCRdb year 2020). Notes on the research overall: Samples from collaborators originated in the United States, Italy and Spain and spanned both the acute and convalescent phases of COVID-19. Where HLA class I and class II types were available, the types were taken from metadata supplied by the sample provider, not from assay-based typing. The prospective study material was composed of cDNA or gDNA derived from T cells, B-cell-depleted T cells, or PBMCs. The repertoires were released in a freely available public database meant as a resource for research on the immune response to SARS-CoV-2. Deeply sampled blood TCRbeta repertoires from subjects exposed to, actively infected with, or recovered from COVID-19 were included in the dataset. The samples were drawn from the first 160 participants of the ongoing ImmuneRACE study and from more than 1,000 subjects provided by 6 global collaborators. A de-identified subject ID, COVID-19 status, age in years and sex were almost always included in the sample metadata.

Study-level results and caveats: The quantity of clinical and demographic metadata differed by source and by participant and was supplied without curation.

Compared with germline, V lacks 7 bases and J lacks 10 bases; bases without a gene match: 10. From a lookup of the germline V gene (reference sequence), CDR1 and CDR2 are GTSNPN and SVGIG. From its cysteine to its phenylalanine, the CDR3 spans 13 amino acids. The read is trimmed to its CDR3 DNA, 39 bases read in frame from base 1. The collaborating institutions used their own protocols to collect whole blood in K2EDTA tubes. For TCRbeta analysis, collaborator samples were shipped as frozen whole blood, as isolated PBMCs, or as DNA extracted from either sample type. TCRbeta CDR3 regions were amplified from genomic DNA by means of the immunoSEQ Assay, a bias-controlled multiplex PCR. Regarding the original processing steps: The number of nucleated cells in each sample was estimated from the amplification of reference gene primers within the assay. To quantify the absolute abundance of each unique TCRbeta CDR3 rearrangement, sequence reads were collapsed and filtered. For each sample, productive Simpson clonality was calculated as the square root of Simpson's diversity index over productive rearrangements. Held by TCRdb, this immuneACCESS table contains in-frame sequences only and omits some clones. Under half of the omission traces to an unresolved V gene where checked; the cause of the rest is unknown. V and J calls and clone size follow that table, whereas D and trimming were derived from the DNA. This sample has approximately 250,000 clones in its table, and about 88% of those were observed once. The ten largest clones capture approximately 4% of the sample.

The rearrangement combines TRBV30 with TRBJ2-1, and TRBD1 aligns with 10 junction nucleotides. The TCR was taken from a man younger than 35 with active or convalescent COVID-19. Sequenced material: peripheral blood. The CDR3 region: CASGQGTFREQFF. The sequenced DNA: TGTGCCTCGGGACAGGGGACGTTTAGAGAGCAGTTCTTC.